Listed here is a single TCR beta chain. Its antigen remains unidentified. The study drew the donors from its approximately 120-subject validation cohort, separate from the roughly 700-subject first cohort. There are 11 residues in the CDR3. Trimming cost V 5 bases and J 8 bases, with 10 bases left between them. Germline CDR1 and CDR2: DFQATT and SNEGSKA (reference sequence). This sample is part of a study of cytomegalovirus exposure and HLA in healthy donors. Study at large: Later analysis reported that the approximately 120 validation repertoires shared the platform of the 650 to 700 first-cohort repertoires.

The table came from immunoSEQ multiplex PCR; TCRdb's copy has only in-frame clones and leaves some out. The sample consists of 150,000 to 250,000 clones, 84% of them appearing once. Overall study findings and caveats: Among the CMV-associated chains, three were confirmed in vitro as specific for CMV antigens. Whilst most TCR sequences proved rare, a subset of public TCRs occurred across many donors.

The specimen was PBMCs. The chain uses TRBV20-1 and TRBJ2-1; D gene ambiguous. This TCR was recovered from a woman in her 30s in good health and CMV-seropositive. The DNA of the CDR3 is TGCAGTGCTGTGCCGCGCGATGAGCAGTTCTTC. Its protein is CSAVPRDEQFF.